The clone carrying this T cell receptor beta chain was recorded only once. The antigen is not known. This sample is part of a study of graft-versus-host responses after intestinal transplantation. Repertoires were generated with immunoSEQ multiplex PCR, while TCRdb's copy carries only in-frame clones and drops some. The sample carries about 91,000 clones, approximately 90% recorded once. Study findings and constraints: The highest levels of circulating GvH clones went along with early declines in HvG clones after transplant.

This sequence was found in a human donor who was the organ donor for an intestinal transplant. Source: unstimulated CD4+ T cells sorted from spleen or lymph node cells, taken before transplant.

The CDR3 DNA reads as TGTGCCAGTACCACCAGGGGTGGGGCTGGAAACACCATATATTTT. Its translation is CASTTRGGAGNTIYF. J is TRBJ1-3 and V is TRBV19; D is possibly TRBD1 (6 bases). Trimming pared 7 bases from V and 2 bases from J, leaving 15 bases between. The CDR3 is 15 amino acids. CDR1 is LNHDA, CDR2 SQIVND, per germline (reference sequence). Full variable domain (missing parts from reference TRBV19 and TRBJ1-3): DGGITQSPKYLFRKEGQNVTLSCEQNLNHDAMYWYRQDPGQGLRLIYYSQIVNDFQKGDIAEGYSVSREKKESFPLTVTSAQKNPTAFYLCASTTRGGAGNTIYFGEGSWLTVV.